The 16 T cell receptor beta chains in this list originate from one sample, sequenced in a study of Graves' ophthalmopathy and Graves' hyperthyroidism. TCR beta CDR3 regions were amplified from RNA transcripts. Scientists carried out first-round RT-PCR using HTBI primers and then a second-round multiplex PCR. TCRdb ran MiXCR on the multiplex PCR reads and lists one entry per CDR3 protein. The table lists around 470,000 distinct CDR3 sequences, roughly 14% of them singletons. The sample consisted of blood. The receptors were sampled from a woman aged 30 to 39 with Graves' ophthalmopathy.

On this clonotype itself: This may come from a read error, since a much larger clone is one base off. The missing conserved phenylalanine or tryptophan at the end of this CDR3 makes a read error likely. The rearrangement joins TRBV11-2 to TRBJ1-3; no clear D gene. CDR1 is SGHAT and CDR2 is FQNNGV in the germline V gene. Trimming left V 5 bases short and J 2 bases short, with 7 bases between. The CDR3 runs 13 residues. Here the CDR3 reads CASSPTPGNTIYL. The CDR3 nucleotides are TGTGCCAGCAGCCCGACACCTGGAAACACCATATATTTG.

This clonotype occurred a few times. The chain employs TRBV20-1 and TRBJ2-5; TRBD2 aligns across 12 bases. This CDR3 region has 12 residues. Trimming removed 5 bases from V and 9 bases from J; junction bases left unmatched: 4. The V gene's germline CDR1 is DFQATT and CDR2 SNEGSKA (reference sequence). CDR3 bases: TGCAGTGCTGCCCTAGCGGGGGGGGCCCAGTACTTC. Translating gives CSAALAGGAQYF.

This clonotype was recorded many times. V and J are TRBV6-1 and TRBJ2-5, with TRBD2 identical over 8 bases. The CDR3 has 15 amino acids. CDR1 is MNHNS and CDR2 is SASEGT in the germline V gene. Trimming cost V 2 bases and J 0 bases; bases outside gene matches: 2. The CDR3 DNA follows: TGTGCCAGCAGTGAAATGGGACTAGACCAAGAGACCCAGTACTTC. This encodes CASSEMGLDQETQYF.

This clonotype was picked up many times. The V call is TRBV6-2 or TRBV6-3, the J call TRBJ1-5; no clear D gene. CDR3 length: 14 amino acids. Trimming took 7 bases from V and 3 from J, leaving 13 bases between them. The V gene's germline CDR1 is MNHEY and CDR2 SVGEGT. CDR3 sequence (DNA): TGTGCCAGCAAGTACAGCCCCAACAATCAGCCCCAGCATTTT. Protein product: CASKYSPNNQPQHF.

This clonotype was counted at least ten times. The gene calls are TRBV6-5 and TRBJ2-7; 10 nucleotides agree with TRBD1. V was pared by 2 bases and J by 7 bases, with 5 bases of the junction left unmatched. Germline-derived CDR1 and CDR2 are MNHEY and SVGAGI. The CDR3 has 14 residues. This CDR3 reads CASSYPGQGEEQYF. The CDR3 DNA sequence: TGTGCCAGCAGTTACCCCGGACAGGGGGAAGAGCAGTACTTC.

This rearrangement joins TRBV10-2 to TRBJ2-3; D not certain. There are 13 residues in the CDR3. Germline CDR1 is WSHSY and CDR2 is SAAADI. V was pared by 5 bases and J by 5 bases, with 11 bases between. The CDR3 region has the DNA TGCGCCAGCAGTCCCGTTGATGGAGATACGCAGTATTTT. It translates to CASSPVDGDTQYF.

This clonotype was counted ten times or more. CDR3 nucleotides: TGTGCCAGCAGTTCCCCAGGGCAGGGCGAATGGCTCACTGAAGCTTTCTTT. Translation: CASSSPGQGEWLTEAFF. This chain joins TRBV28 and TRBJ1-1, with a weak D call TRBD1 (5 bases). V was clipped by 4 bases and J by 4 bases, with 22 bases between them. The CDR3 has 17 amino acids. Germline V gives CDR1 MDHEN, CDR2 SYDVKM.

There are many counts of this clonotype. The chain has TRBV29-1 and TRBJ2-7; a possible D gene is TRBD2 (6 bases). V gave up 3 bases and J gave up 2 bases, with 11 bases separating them. This CDR3 is built from 13 residues. CDR1 and CDR2 (germline): SQVTM, ANQGSEA. The CDR3: CSVERGPAYEQYF. The CDR3 DNA is TGCAGCGTTGAGCGGGGACCCGCCTACGAGCAGTACTTC.

CDR3 residues: CASSQVLRDEQYF. The DNA for the CDR3 is TGCGCCAGCAGCCAAGTGCTACGGGACGAGCAGTACTTC. V is TRBV4-1 and J is TRBJ2-7; D gene uncertain. V gave up 1 base and J gave up 5 bases, with 9 bases separating them. The CDR3 spans 13 residues. Germline V gene sequence: CDR1 MGHRA, CDR2 YSYEKL.

This clonotype was counted many times. DNA for the CDR3: TGTGCCAGCAGCGGGGAGGGACATGGATTCTATGGCTACACCTTC. Translating gives CASSGEGHGFYGYTF. The chain employs TRBV5-6 and TRBJ1-2, with a tentative D call TRBD1 (6 bases). Germline CDR1 is SGHDT and CDR2 is YYEEEE. Trimming shortened V by 4 bases and J by 4 bases, and 17 bases separated the two germline ends. CDR3 length equals 15 residues.

This clonotype was seen repeatedly, ten times or more. The V gene is TRBV28, the J gene TRBJ2-5; no clear D. Between the trimmed V and J ends, which lost 3 bases and 2 bases, there was a span of 19 bases. Germline loops: CDR1 MDHEN, CDR2 SYDVKM. The CDR3 is made up of 17 amino acids. The CDR3 sequence is CASSFMASRLPQETQYF. The DNA of the CDR3 is TGTGCCAGCAGTTTTATGGCATCAAGGCTGCCGCAAGAGACCCAGTACTTC.

This clonotype was recorded at least ten times. This rearrangement joins TRBV6-1 to TRBJ2-7, with D tentatively TRBD1 (5 bases). V was shortened by 7 bases and J by 0 bases, with 10 bases between the two germline ends. The germline V gene has CDR1 MNHNS and CDR2 SASEGT. The CDR3 sequence is 13 residues long. CDR3 protein: CASTRQISYEQYF. The CDR3 DNA sequence: TGTGCCAGCACCAGACAGATCTCCTACGAGCAGTACTTC.

The V and J genes are TRBV5-1 and TRBJ2-5; D gene unclear. The V gene lost 0 bases and the J gene lost 2 bases, with 8 bases spanning the gap. The CDR3 extends over 14 amino acids. Germline-derived CDR1 and CDR2 are SGHRS and YFSETQ. The CDR3 nucleotides are TGCGCCAGCAGCTTGGTGGCCAGACAAGAGACCCAGTACTTC. Its protein is CASSLVARQETQYF.

The sample holds many counts of this clonotype. The V and J genes are TRBV11-2 and TRBJ1-3, with unresolved D. Trimming took off 1 base at V and 4 bases at J, with 14 bases between the two ends. The CDR3 has 16 amino acids. The germline gives CDR1 SGHAT, CDR2 FQNNGV. CDR3 nucleotides: TGTGCCAGCAGCTTAGGAACAGCAGCCGGGGGAAACACCATATATTTT. Translated, it gives CASSLGTAAGGNTIYF.

The V gene is TRBV20-1, the J gene TRBJ2-2; weak D call: TRBD2 (5 bases). Per germline, CDR1 DFQATT and CDR2 SNEGSKA (reference sequence). Between the trimmed V and J ends, which lost 3 bases and 0 bases, there was a span of 17 bases. This CDR3 is 17 amino acids long. The CDR3 nucleotides are TGCAGTGCTAGGGGGAATCGGGGAGTTCCGAACACCGGGGAGCTGTTTTTT. It encodes CSARGNRGVPNTGELFF.

This clonotype was detected many times. CDR3 nucleotide sequence: TGCAGTGCTAGATCTCCCAAGGGGGCAGGGTATTCACCCCTCCACTTT. It yields the protein CSARSPKGAGYSPLHF. V usage is TRBV20-1 and J usage is TRBJ1-6; 7 bases are a match to TRBD1. CDR1 DFQATT and CDR2 SNEGSKA come from the germline V gene (reference sequence). V lost 2 bases, J lost 8 bases, and 12 bases stayed unmatched. The CDR3 covers 16 residues.